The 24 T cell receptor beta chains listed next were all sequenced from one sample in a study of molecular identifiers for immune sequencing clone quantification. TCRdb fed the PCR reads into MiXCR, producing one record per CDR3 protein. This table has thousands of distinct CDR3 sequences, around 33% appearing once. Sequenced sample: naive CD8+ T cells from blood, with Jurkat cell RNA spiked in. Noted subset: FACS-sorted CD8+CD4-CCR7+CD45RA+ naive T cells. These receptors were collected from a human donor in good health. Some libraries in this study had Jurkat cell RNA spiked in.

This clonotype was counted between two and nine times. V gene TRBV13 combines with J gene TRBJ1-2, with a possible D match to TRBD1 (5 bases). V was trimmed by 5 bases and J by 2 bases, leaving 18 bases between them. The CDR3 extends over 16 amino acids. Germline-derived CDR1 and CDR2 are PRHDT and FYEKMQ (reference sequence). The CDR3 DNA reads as TGTGCCAGCAGCCGAGGGGTGTACAGTACGAACTATGGCTACACCTTC. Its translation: CASSRGVYSTNYGYTF.

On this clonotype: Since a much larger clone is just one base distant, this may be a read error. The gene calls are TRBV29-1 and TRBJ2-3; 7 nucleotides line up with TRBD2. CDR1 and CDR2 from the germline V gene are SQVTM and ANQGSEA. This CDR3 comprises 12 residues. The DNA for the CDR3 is TGCAGCGGGAGCGGGAACACAGATACGCTGTATTTT. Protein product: CSGSGNTDTLYF.

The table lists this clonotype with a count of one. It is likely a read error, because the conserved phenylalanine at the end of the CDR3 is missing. In nucleotides, the CDR3 is TGTGCCAGCAGCTTAACAGCGGACTGGCGGCCCTACGAGCAGTACTCC. Its translation: CASSLTADWRPYEQYS. The chain links TRBV7-8 to TRBJ2-7; a possible D gene is TRBD2 (5 bases). Trimming shortened V by 2 bases and J by 2 bases, and 16 bases separated the two germline ends. CDR1 and CDR2 (germline): SGHVS, FQNEAQ. CDR3 length equals 16 residues.

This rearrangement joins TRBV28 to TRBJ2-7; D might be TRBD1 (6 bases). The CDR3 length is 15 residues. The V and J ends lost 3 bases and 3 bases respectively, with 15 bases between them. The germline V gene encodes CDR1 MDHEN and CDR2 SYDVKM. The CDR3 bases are TGTGCCAGCAGTTTTGGGGCAGGGGTCCTCTACGAGCAGTACTTC. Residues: CASSFGAGVLYEQYF. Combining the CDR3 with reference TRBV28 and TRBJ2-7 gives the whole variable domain DVKVTQSSRYLVKRTGEKVFLECVQDMDHENMFWYRQDPGLGLRLIYFSYDVKMKEKGDIPEGYSVSREKKERFSLILESASTNQTSMYLCASSFGAGVLYEQYFGPGTRLTVT.

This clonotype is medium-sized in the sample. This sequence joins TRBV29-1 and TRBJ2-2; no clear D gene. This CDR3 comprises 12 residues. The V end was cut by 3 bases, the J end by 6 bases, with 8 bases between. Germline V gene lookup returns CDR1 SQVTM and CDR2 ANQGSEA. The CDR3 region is CSVESGSGELFF. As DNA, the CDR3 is TGCAGCGTTGAGTCAGGTTCCGGGGAGCTGTTTTTT.

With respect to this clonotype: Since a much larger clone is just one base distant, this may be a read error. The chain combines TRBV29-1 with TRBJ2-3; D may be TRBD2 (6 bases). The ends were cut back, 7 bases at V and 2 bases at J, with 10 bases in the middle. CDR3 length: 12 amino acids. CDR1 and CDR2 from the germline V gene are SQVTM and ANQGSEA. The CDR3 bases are TGCAGCGGGTGCGGGAACACAGATACGCAGTATTTT. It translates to CSGCGNTDTQYF.

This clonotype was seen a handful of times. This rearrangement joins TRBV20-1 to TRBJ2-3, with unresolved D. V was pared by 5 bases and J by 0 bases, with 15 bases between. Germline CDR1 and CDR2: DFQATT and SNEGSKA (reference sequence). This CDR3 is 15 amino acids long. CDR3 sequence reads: CSADPYGDSTDTQYF. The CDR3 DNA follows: TGCAGTGCTGACCCCTATGGCGACAGCACAGATACGCAGTATTTT.

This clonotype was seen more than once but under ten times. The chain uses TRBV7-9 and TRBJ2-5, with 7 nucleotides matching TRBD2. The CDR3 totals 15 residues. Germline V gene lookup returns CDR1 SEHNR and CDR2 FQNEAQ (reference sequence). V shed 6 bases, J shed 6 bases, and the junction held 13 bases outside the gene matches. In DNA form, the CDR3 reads TGTGCCAGCAGAGGTCCCGGACTAGTCGTGAAGACCCAGTACTTC. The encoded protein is CASRGPGLVVKTQYF. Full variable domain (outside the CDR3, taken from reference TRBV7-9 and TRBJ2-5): DTGVSQNPRHKITKRGQNVTFRCDPISEHNRLYWYRQTLGQGPEFLTYFQNEAQLEKSRLLSDRFSAERPKGSFSTLEIQRTEQGDSAMYLCASRGPGLVVKTQYFGPGTRLLVL.

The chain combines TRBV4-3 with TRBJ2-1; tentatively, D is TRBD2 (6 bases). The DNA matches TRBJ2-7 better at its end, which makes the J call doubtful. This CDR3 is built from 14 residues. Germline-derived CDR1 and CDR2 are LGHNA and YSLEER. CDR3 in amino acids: CASSQDFSGNEQYF. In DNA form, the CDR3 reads TGCGCCAGCAGTCAGGACTTTAGCGGAAATGAGCAGTACTTC.

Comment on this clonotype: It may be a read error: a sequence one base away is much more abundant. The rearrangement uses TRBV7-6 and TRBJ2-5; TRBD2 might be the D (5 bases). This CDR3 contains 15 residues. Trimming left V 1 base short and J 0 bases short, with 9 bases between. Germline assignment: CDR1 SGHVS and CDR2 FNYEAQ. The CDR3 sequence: CASSLEYGNQETQYF. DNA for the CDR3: TGTGCCAGCAGCTTAGAGTACGGGAACCAAGAGACCCAGTACTTC.

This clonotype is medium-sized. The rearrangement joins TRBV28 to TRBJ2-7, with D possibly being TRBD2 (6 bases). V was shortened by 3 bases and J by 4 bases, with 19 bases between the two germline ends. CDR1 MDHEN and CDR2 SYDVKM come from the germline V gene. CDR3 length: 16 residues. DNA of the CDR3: TGTGCCAGCAGTTTCCCTAACCGGGACTTCTCGTACGAGCAGTACTTC. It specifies CASSFPNRDFSYEQYF.

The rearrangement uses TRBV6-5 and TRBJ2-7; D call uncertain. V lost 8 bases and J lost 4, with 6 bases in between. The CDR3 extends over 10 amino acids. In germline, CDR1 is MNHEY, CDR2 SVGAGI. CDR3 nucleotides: TGTGCCAGCCATCCATACGAGCAGTACTTC. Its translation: CASHPYEQYF.

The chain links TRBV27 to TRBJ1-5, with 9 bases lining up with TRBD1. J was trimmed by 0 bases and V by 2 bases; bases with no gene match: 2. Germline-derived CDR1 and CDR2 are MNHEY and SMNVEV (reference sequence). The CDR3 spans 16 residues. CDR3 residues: CASSLTGGYSNQPQHF. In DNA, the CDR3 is TGTGCCAGCAGTTTAACAGGGGGCTATAGCAATCAGCCCCAGCATTTT.

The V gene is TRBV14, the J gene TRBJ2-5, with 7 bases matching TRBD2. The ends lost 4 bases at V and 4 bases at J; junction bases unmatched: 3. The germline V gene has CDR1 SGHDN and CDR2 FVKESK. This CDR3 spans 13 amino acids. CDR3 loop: CASSRWGGETQYF. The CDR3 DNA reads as TGTGCCAGCAGCCGATGGGGGGGAGAGACCCAGTACTTC.

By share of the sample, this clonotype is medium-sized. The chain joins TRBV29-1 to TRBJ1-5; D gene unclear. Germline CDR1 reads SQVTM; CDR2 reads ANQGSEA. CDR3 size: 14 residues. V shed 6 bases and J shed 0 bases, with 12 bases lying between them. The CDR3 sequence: CSVAAEGSNQPQHF. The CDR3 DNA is TGCAGCGTGGCTGCGGAGGGTAGCAATCAGCCCCAGCATTTT.

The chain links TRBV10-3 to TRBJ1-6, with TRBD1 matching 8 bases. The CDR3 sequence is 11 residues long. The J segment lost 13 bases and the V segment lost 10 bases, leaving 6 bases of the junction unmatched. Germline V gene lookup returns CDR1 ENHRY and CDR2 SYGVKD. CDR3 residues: CASRTGRPLHF. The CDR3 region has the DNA TGTGCCAGCAGGACAGGGAGGCCCCTCCACTTT.

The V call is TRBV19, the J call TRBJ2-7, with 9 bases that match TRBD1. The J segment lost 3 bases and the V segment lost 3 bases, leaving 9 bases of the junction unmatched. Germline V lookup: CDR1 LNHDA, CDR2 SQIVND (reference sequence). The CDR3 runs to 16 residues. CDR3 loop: CASSIGVGQGNYEQYF. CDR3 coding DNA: TGTGCCAGTAGTATCGGAGTGGGACAGGGTAACTACGAGCAGTACTTC.

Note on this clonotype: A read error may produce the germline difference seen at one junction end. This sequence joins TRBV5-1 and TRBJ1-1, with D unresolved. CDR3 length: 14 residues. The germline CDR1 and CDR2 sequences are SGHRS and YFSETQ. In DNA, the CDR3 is TGCGCCGGCAGCTTGGCGACTCTGAACACTGAAGCTTTCTTT. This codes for CAGSLATLNTEAFF.

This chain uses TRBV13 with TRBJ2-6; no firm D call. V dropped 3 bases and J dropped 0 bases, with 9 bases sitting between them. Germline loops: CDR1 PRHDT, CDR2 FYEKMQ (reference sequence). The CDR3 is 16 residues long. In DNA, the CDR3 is TGTGCCAGCAGCTTGCCCTCGAGCTCTGGGGCCAACGTCCTGACTTTC. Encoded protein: CASSLPSSSGANVLTF.

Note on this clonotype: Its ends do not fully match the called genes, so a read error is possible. The CDR3: CASRGPEGSDF. DNA of the CDR3: TGTGCCAGCAGGGGACCTGAGGGGTCGGACTTC. The chain has TRBV6-2 or TRBV6-3 and TRBJ2-7, with D possibly being TRBD1 or TRBD2 (5 bases each). Per the germline V gene, CDR1 is MNHEY and CDR2 is SVGEGT. The CDR3 runs 11 residues.

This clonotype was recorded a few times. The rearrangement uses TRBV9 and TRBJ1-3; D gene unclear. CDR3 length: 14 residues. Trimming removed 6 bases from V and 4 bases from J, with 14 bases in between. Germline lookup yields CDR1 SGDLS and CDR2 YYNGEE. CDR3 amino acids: CASNPVLGGNTIYF. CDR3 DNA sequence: TGTGCCAGCAACCCGGTTTTAGGGGGAAACACCATATATTTT.

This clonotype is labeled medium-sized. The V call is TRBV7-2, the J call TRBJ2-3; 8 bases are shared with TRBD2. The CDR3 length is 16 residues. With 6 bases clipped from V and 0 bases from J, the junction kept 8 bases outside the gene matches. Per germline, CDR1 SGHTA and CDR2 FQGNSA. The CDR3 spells CASSPIAGTSTDTQYF. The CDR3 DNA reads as TGTGCCAGCAGTCCAATAGCGGGAACTAGCACAGATACGCAGTATTTT.

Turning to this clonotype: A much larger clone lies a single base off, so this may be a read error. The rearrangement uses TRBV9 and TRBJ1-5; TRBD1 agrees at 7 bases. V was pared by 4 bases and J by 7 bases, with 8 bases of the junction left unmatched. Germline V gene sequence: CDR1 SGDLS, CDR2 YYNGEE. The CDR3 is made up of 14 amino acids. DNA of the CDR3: TGTGCCAGCAGCCAAGGACAGGTTGAACAGCCCCAGCATTTT. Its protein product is CASSQGQVEQPQHF.

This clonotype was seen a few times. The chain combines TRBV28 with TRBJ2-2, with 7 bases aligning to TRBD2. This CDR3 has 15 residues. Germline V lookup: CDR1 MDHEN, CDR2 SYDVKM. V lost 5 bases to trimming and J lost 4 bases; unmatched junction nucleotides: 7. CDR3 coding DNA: TGTGCCAGCAGTGCCACTAGCGCCGGCACCGGGGAGCTGTTTTTT. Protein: CASSATSAGTGELFF.